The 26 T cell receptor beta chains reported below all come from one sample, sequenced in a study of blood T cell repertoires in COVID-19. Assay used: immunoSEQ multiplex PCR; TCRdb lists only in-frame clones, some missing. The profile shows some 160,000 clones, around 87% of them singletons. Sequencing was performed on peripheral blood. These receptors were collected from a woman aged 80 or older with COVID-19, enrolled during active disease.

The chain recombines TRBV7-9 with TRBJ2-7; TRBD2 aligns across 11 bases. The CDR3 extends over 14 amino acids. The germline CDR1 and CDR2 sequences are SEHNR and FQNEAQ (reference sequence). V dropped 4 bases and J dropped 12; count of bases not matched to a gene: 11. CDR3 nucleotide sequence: TGTGCCAGCAGCTCAGAACTAGCGGGAGAGGATCGGTACTTC. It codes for CASSSELAGEDRYF.

The CDR3 DNA reads TGTGCCAGCAGTAGGTGGGGGCACATGAACACTGAAGCTTTCTTT. Its translation: CASSRWGHMNTEAFF. The chain carries TRBV6-5 and TRBJ1-1; TRBD1 is a possible D gene (6 bases). The CDR3 has 15 residues. Germline CDR1 reads MNHEY; CDR2 reads SVGAGI. V dropped 5 bases and J dropped 0 bases, with 13 bases sitting between them.

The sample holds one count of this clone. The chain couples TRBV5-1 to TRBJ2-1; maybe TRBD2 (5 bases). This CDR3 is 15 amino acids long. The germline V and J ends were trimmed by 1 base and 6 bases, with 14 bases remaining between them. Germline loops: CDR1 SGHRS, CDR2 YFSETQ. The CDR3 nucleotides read TGCGCCAGCAGCTTGAATAATCCGGGAAGCAATGAGCAGTTCTTC. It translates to CASSLNNPGSNEQFF.

The CDR3: CASSRDPRGGELFF. DNA for the CDR3: TGTGCCAGCTCCCGTGACCCACGGGGCGGGGAGCTGTTTTTT. The chain couples TRBV2 to TRBJ2-2; the D gene is possibly TRBD2 (5 bases). The CDR3 is 14 residues long. V gave up 8 bases and J gave up 7 bases, with 17 bases separating them. The V gene's germline CDR1 is SNHLY and CDR2 FYNNEI.

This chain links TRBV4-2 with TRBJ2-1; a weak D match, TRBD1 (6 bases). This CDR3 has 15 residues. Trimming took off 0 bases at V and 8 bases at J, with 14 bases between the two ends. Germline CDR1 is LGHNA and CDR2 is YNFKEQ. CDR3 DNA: TGTGCCAGCAGCCAAGATAGGGCAGGGGTAGATGAGCAGTTCTTC. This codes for CASSQDRAGVDEQFF.

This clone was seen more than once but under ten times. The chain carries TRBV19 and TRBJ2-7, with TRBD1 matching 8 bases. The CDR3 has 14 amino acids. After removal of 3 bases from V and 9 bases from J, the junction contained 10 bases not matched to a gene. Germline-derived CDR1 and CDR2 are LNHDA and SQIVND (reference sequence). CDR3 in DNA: TGTGCCAGTAGTATTGATATAGGACAGGGAAGGCAGTACTTC. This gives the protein CASSIDIGQGRQYF.

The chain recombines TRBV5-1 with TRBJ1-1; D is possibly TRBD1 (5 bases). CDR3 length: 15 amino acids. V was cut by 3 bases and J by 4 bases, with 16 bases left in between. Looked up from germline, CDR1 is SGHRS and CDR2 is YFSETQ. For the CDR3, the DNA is TGCGCCAGCAGCTCGGCATTTGGGGCAGGCACTGAAGCTTTCTTT. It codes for CASSSAFGAGTEAFF.

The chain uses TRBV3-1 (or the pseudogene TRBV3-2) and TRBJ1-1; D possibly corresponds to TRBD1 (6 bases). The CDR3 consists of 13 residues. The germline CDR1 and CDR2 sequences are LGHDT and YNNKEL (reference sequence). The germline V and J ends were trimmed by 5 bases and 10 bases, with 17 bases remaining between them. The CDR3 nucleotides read TGTGCCAGCAGCGGGGGAACAGGGTCTTTAGCTTTCTTT. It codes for CASSGGTGSLAFF.

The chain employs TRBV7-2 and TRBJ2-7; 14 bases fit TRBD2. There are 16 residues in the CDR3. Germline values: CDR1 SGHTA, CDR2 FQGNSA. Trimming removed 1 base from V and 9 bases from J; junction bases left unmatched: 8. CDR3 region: CASSLGLAGGANGQYF. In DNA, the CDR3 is TGTGCCAGCAGCTTAGGACTAGCGGGAGGGGCCAACGGGCAGTACTTC. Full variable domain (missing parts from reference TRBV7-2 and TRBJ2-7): GAGVSQSPSNKVTEKGKDVELRCDPISGHTALYWYRQSLGQGLEFLIYFQGNSAPDKSGLPSDRFSAERTGGSVSTLTIQRTQQEDSAVYLCASSLGLAGGANGQYFGPGTRLTVT.

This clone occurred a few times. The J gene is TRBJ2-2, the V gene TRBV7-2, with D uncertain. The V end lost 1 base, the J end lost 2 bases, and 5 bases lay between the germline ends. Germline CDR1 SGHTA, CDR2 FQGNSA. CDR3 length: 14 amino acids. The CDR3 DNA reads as TGTGCCAGCAGCTTAGGAGGAAACACCGGGGAGCTGTTTTTT. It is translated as CASSLGGNTGELFF.

The CDR3 protein is CASSLSGGEKLFF. CDR3 bases: TGTGCCAGCAGTTTGTCAGGGGGTGAAAAACTGTTTTTT. This rearrangement joins TRBV12-3 or TRBV12-4 to TRBJ1-4; 7 nucleotides agree with TRBD1. The CDR3 loop spans 13 amino acids. Germline trimming cut 3 bases from V and 7 bases from J; bases unmatched to any gene: 2.

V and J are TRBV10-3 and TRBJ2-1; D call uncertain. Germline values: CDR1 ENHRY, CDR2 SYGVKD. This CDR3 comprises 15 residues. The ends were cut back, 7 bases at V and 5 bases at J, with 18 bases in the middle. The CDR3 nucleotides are TGTGCCATCACGCACGGCAACATGGGCAACAATGAGCAGTTCTTC. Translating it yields CAITHGNMGNNEQFF.

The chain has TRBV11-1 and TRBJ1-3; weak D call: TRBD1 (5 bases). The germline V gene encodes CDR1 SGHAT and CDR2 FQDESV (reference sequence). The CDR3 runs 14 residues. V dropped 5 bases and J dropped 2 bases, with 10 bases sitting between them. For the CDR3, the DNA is TGTGCCAGCAGCCTTACAGGACCTGGAAACACCATATATTTT. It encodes CASSLTGPGNTIYF. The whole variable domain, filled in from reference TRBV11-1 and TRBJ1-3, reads EAEVAQSPRYKITEKSQAVAFWCDPISGHATLYWYRQILGQGPELLVQFQDESVVDDSQLPKDRFSAERLKGVDSTLKIQPAELGDSAMYLCASSLTGPGNTIYFGEGSWLTVV.

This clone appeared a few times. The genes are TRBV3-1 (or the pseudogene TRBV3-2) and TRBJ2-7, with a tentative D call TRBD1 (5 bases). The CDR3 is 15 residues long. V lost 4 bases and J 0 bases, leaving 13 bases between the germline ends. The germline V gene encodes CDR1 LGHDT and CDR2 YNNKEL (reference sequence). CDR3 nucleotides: TGTGCCAGCAGCCTAACACGAGGACACTCCTACGAGCAGTACTTC. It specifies CASSLTRGHSYEQYF.

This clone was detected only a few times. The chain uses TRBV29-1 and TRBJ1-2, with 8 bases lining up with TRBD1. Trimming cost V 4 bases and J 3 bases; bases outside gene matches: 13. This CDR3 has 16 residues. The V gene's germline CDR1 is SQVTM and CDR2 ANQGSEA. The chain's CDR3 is CSVGGGSDRGDYGYTF. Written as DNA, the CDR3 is TGCAGCGTTGGAGGGGGTAGCGACAGGGGCGACTATGGCTACACCTTC.

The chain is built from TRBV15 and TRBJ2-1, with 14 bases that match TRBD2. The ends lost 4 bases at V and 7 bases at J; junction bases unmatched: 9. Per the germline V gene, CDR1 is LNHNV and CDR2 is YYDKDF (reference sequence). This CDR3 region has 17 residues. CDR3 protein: CATSIGLAGGPGNEQFF. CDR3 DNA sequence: TGTGCCACCAGCATCGGACTAGCGGGAGGACCAGGTAATGAGCAGTTCTTC.

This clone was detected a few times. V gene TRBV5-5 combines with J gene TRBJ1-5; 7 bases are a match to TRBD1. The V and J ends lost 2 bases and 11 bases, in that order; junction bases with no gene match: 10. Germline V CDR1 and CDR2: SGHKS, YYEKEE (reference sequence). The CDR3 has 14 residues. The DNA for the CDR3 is TGTGCCAGCAGCTTCGGGACAGCACAATCAGCCCAGCATTTT. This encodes CASSFGTAQSAQHF.

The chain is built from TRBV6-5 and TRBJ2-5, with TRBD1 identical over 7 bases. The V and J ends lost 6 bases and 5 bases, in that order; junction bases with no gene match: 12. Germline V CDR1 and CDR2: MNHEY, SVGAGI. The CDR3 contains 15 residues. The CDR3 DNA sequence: TGTGCCAGCAGCCCCAAAAACGACAGGGTTGAGACCCAGTACTTC. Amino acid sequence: CASSPKNDRVETQYF.

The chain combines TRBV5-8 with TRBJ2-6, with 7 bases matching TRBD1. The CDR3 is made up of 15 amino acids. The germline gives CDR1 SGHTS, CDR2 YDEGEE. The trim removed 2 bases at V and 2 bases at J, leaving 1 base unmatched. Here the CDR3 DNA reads TGTGCCAGCAGCTTTACAGGGGCTGGGGCCAACGTCCTGACTTTC. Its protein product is CASSFTGAGANVLTF.

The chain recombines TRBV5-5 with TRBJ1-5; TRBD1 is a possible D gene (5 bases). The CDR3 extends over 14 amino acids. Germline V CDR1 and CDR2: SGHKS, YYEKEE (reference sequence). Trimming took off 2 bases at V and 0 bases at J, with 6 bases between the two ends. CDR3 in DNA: TGTGCCAGCAGCTTCAGGGATAGCAATCAGCCCCAGCATTTT. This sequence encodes CASSFRDSNQPQHF.

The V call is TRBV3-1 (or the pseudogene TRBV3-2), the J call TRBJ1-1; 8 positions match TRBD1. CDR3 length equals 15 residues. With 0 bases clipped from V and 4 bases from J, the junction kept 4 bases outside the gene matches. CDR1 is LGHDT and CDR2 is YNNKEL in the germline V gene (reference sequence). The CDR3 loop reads CASSQDRTGLTEAFF. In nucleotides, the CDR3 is TGTGCCAGCAGCCAAGATCGGACAGGGCTCACTGAAGCTTTCTTT.

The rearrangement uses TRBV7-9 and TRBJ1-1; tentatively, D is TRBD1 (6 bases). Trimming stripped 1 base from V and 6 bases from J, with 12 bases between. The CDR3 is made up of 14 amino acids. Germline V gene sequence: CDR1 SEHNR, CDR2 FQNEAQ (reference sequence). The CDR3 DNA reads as TGTGCCAGCAGCTTAGGTGACAGGATGGCTGAAGCTTTCTTT. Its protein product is CASSLGDRMAEAFF.

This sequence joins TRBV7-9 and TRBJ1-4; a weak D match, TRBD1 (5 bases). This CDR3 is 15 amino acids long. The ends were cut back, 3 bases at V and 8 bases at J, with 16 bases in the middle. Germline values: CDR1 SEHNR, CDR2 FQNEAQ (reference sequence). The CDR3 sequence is CASSFWLGETEKLFF. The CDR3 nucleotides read TGTGCCAGCAGCTTTTGGCTAGGGGAAACGGAAAAACTGTTTTTT.

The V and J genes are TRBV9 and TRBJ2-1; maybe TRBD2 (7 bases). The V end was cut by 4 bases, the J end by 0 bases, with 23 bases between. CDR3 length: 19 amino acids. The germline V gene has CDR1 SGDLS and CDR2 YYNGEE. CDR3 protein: CASSPRGLAEMSSYNEQFF. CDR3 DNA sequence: TGTGCCAGCAGCCCCCGGGGGCTAGCGGAAATGAGCTCCTACAATGAGCAGTTCTTC.

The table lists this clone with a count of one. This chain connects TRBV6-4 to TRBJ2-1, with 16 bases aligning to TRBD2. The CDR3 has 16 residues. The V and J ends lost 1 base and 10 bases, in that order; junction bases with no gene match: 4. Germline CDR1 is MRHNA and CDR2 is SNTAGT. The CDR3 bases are TGTGCCAGCAGTGACTTTGGGACTAGCGGGAGGGAAGAGCAGTTCTTC. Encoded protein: CASSDFGTSGREEQFF.

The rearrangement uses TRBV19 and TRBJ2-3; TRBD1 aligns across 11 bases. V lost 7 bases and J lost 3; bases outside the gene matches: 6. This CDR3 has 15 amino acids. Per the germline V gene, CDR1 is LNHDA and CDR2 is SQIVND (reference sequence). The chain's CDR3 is CASNPGTGGTDTQYF. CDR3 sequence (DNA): TGTGCCAGTAACCCCGGGACAGGGGGGACAGATACGCAGTATTTT.